Listed below are T cell receptor beta chains from one sample, sequenced in a study of patients and donors after allogeneic stem cell transplantation. TCRdb reanalysed the RT-PCR reads using MiXCR and keeps one entry per CDR3 protein. The table lists 150,000 to 250,000 distinct CDR3 sequences, approximately 41% of them singletons. The sequencing sample was made of blood, either unsorted or a sorted T cell fraction (not recorded which). The receptors shown here come from a human donor who was either an allogeneic HSCT recipient or a stem cell or donor lymphocyte infusion donor (not recorded which). It is not recorded whose cells these are; they may come from a transplant donor. Each CDR3 is given with its conserved first and last residue. Each record gives: clone size, D gene, J gene, V gene, CDR3 DNA, CDR3 protein. The D gene is left open where the match is weak. Size is omitted from some rows. Given values are once, few, many or a class for expanded clones.

>many|.|TRBJ1-1|TRBV29-1
TGCAGCGTTGGTGGAAAGATGAACACTGAAGCTTTCTTT
CSVGGKMNTEAFF
>.|TRBD2|TRBJ2-1|TRBV5-1
TGCGCCAGCAGCCTGACTAGCGCAGACAATGAGCAGTTCTTC
CASSLTSADNEQFF
>.|.|TRBJ1-2|TRBV4-3
TGCGCCAGCAGCCAAGTATTTGGAGGGCCCCAGGGCTACACCTTC
CASSQVFGGPQGYTF
>.|.|TRBJ2-7|TRBV30
TGTGCCTGGAGATGGGCCATAGGAGGGCGGGAGCAGTACTTC
CAWRWAIGGREQYF
>.|.|TRBJ1-1|TRBV27
TGTGCCAGCAGTCTCAGCGATAACACTGAAGCTTTCTTT
CASSLSDNTEAFF
>once|TRBD1|TRBJ1-5|TRBV10-3
TGTGCCATCAGCGCCGGGACAGGGGGCGGTCAGCCCCAGCATTTT
CAISAGTGGGQPQHF
>.|.|TRBJ2-5|TRBV5-1
TGCGCCAGCGGGTCGACTAGTGGGGAGACCCAGTACTTC
CASGSTSGETQYF
>few|.|TRBJ1-1|TRBV18
TGTGCCAGCTCACCAAACGGGGGCACTGAAGCTTTCTTT
CASSPNGGTEAFF
>.|.|TRBJ2-3|TRBV5-1
TGCGCCAGCAGCCGGGACTCCTCAAGCACAGATACGCAGTATTTT
CASSRDSSSTDTQYF
>.|TRBD1|TRBJ1-5|TRBV6-2/TRBV6-3
TGTGCCAGCAGTTACTCTTCGGACAGGGTGGGTAGCAATCAGCCCCAGCATTTT
CASSYSSDRVGSNQPQHF
>.|TRBD2|TRBJ2-1|TRBV29-1
TGCAGCGTCCCTGTAGCGGGAGACGGGGGTGAGCAGTTCTTC
CSVPVAGDGGEQFF
>.|.|TRBJ1-2|TRBV9
TGTGCCAGCAGCGTAGAGGGTAGCACTAACTATGGCTACACCTTC
CASSVEGSTNYGYTF
>few|.|TRBJ1-5|TRBV28
TGTGCCAGCAGTTTAATGGCAGACAATCAGCCCCAGCATTTT
CASSLMADNQPQHF
>once|.|TRBJ2-1|TRBV5-1
TGCGCCAGCAGCCGCTCCGTCAGCAGACAGGCTTACAATGAGCAGTTCTTC
CASSRSVSRQAYNEQFF
>few|TRBD1|TRBJ1-1|TRBV7-2
TGTGCCAGCAGCTTAGCCCCGGGACAGGGAATCAAGGGGGCTTTCTTT
CASSLAPGQGIKGAFF
>.|TRBD1|TRBJ1-1|TRBV28
TGTGCCAGCAGTTTGAGGTTGGAGACAGGGGGAGAGGGCACTGAAGCTTTCTTT
CASSLRLETGGEGTEAFF
>few|.|TRBJ2-4|TRBV4-3
TGCGCCAGCAGCCAAGATCACGGCCGCCAGTACTTC
CASSQDHGRQYF
>.|TRBD1|TRBJ1-2|TRBV20-1
TGCAGTGCTAGAGATCTGACAGGGGGCAGCCTTTTCTATGGCTACACCTTC
CSARDLTGGSLFYGYTF
>.|.|TRBJ1-1|TRBV27
TGTGCCAGCTCAAGCGCGCCAGGGGTCATAACTTTCTTT
CASSSAPGVITFF
>.|.|TRBJ2-7|TRBV9
TGTGCCAGCAGCGTAGCTACAGGGTGGGACGAGCAGTACTTC
CASSVATGWDEQYF
>.|.|TRBJ1-2|TRBV6-2/TRBV6-3
TGTGCCAGCAGTGCCCTTTATGGCTACACCTTC
CASSALYGYTF
>few|TRBD2|TRBJ2-1|TRBV13
TGTGCCAGCCACCGTCGGCTAGCGGGATTTATTGAGCAGTTCTTC
CASHRRLAGFIEQFF
>.|.|TRBJ2-5|TRBV11-2
TGTGCCAGCAGCTCCTTGCGGGATGCACTAGGGGAGACCCAGTACTTC
CASSSLRDALGETQYF
>.|.|TRBJ1-5|TRBV27
TGTGCCAGCAGTTCTAGACAGCTAAGTCTAAATCAGCCCCAGCATTTT
CASSSRQLSLNQPQHF
>.|.|TRBJ1-1|TRBV4-3
TGCGCCAGCAGCCCCCGGTTACTGAACACTGAAGCTTTCTTT
CASSPRLLNTEAFF
>.|.|TRBJ2-4|TRBV7-2
TGTGCCAGCAGCTTACCAGGGTTAGCCAAAAACATTCAGTACTTC
CASSLPGLAKNIQYF
>.|TRBD1|TRBJ1-2|TRBV7-9
TGTGCCAGCAGCACAGGGGAATACGATGGCTACACCTTC
CASSTGEYDGYTF
>.|.|TRBJ1-1|TRBV5-1
TGCGCCAGCAGCTGGGGGGAGAGAGTTACGAACACTGAAGCTTTCTTT
CASSWGERVTNTEAFF
>.|TRBD2|TRBJ2-1|TRBV7-2
TGTGCCAGCAGCTTAGTCCCCTCTGGGACTAGGGGGGAGCAGTTCTTC
CASSLVPSGTRGEQFF
>.|TRBD1|TRBJ1-2|TRBV12-3/TRBV12-4
TGTGCCAGCAGCACCGGGACAGCCGACCCTGGCTACACCTTC
CASSTGTADPGYTF
>many|.|TRBJ1-2|TRBV7-2
TGTGCCAGCAGCTTAGGAGGGAATCGCTATGGCTACACCTTC
CASSLGGNRYGYTF
>.|.|TRBJ1-1|TRBV6-2/TRBV6-3
TGTGCCAGCAGCTCAAGGACAGTTAGGAACACTGAAGCTTTCTTT
CASSSRTVRNTEAFF
>many|.|TRBJ2-3|TRBV29-1
TGCAGCGTTGATCCTCGACTGGCGGCAGATACGCAGTATTTT
CSVDPRLAADTQYF
>.|.|TRBJ1-1|TRBV28
TGTGCCAGCAGTTTAGATCTTGGGGTGGGCACTGAAGCTTTCTTT
CASSLDLGVGTEAFF
>.|.|TRBJ2-1|TRBV7-6
TGTGCCAGCAGCTTAGGACTGAACTACTACAATGAGCAGTTCTTC
CASSLGLNYYNEQFF
>few|TRBD1|TRBJ2-7|TRBV5-6
TGTGCCAGCAGCACGGGACAGGGGTCCTACGAGCAGTACTTC
CASSTGQGSYEQYF
>.|TRBD1|TRBJ2-3|TRBV5-1
TGCGCCAGCAGATTGCGACGGGGACAGAGCACAGATACGCAGTATTTT
CASRLRRGQSTDTQYF
>.|.|TRBJ2-3|TRBV20-1
TGCAGTGCGGCGGTGGGCGGGAGCACAGATACGCAGTATTTT
CSAAVGGSTDTQYF
>.|.|TRBJ1-3|TRBV30
TGTGCCTGGAGTGGAGGGCAAGGAAACACCATATATTTT
CAWSGGQGNTIYF
>.|.|TRBJ1-2|TRBV21-1
TGTGCCAGCAAGGAATCAGCTCCTCCTAACTATGGCTACACCTTC
CASKESAPPNYGYTF
>many|TRBD1|TRBJ1-1|TRBV3-1
TGTGCCAGCAGCTACCGGACAGGCGAAGCTTTCTTT
CASSYRTGEAFF
>.|TRBD1|TRBJ1-1|TRBV5-4
TGTGCCAGCAGCTTCGGGCAGGGGGATTTCGGCACTGAAGCTTTCTTT
CASSFGQGDFGTEAFF
>.|TRBD1|TRBJ1-5|TRBV6-6
TGTGCCAGCAGTTACTCATCAGGGGGCGGCAATCAGCCCCAGCATTTT
CASSYSSGGGNQPQHF
>.|TRBD1|TRBJ2-7|TRBV29-1
TGCAGCGTTGGACAGGGGGCGAGGGAGCAGTACTTC
CSVGQGAREQYF